The rows below give T cell receptor beta chains drawn from one sample of a study of blood T cell repertoires in COVID-19. Here immunoSEQ multiplex PCR was the method, and the copy in TCRdb shows in-frame clones only, minus some. Among 150,000 to 200,000 clones listed, 85% to 90% were seen once. Sample: PBMCs or T cells enriched from blood (not recorded which). The source of these receptors is a woman in her fifties or sixties who had recovered from COVID-19. Each CDR3 is given with its conserved first and last residue. The order of the fields is clone size, D gene, V gene, J gene, CDR3 protein, CDR3 DNA. D genes are given only for firm matches. Not all rows give a size; the values are once, few, many and, for expanded clones, a class.

.,.,TRBV4-2,TRBJ1-1,CASSLGDMNTEAFF,TGTGCCAGCAGCCTAGGGGATATGAACACTGAAGCTTTCTTT
.,.,TRBV6-2/TRBV6-3,TRBJ2-5,CASSYGAGKEETQYF,TGTGCCAGCAGTTACGGGGCGGGGAAGGAGGAGACCCAGTACTTC
.,TRBD2,TRBV9,TRBJ2-3,CASSASGRVDTQYF,TGTGCCAGCAGCGCTTCCGGGAGGGTAGATACGCAGTATTTT
.,.,TRBV19,TRBJ1-2,CASSMSTSPRSYTF,TGTGCCAGTAGTATGAGTACGTCTCCTAGGAGCTACACCTTC
.,.,TRBV6-4,TRBJ1-2,CASSDIVLDSYGYTF,TGTGCCAGCAGTGACATAGTCTTGGACAGCTATGGCTACACCTTC
.,TRBD1,TRBV9,TRBJ1-1,CASSGQGTEAFF,TGTGCCAGCAGCGGACAGGGCACTGAAGCTTTCTTT
.,TRBD2,TRBV15,TRBJ2-1,CATSRYGGGSYNEQFF,TGTGCCACCAGCAGGTACGGGGGGGGCTCCTACAATGAGCAGTTCTTC
.,.,TRBV6-1,TRBJ2-7,CASSDTAFYEQYF,TGTGCCAGCAGTGATACAGCCTTTTACGAGCAGTACTTC
few,.,TRBV2,TRBJ1-1,CASRLGRGGYTEAFF,TGTGCCAGCAGGCTTGGGCGGGGAGGCTACACTGAAGCTTTCTTT
.,TRBD1,TRBV5-1,TRBJ2-7,CASSLAGTAIYEQYF,TGCGCCAGCAGCTTGGCCGGGACAGCTATTTACGAGCAGTACTTC
once,TRBD2,TRBV7-3,TRBJ2-3,CASSRGRVDTQYF,TGTGCCAGCAGCAGAGGGAGGGTAGATACGCAGTATTTT
.,TRBD1,TRBV7-8,TRBJ2-7,CASSLGPGGYEQYF,TGTGCCAGCAGCTTAGGTCCAGGGGGCTACGAGCAGTACTTC
.,.,TRBV11-3,TRBJ1-3,CASSLVGTSSGNTIYF,TGTGCCAGCAGCTTAGTGGGCACGAGCTCTGGAAACACCATATATTTT
.,TRBD1,TRBV4-1,TRBJ1-2,CASSQTGQGAGYGYTF,TGCGCCAGCAGCCAGACGGGACAGGGCGCGGGCTATGGCTACACCTTC
.,TRBD2,TRBV28,TRBJ2-3,CASGGGLTDTQYF,TGTGCCAGCGGGGGGGGACTCACAGATACGCAGTATTTT
.,.,TRBV7-3,TRBJ1-2,CASSRSGGDVGYTF,TGTGCCAGCTCGCGGTCCGGAGGCGATGTTGGCTACACCTTC
.,TRBD2,TRBV16,TRBJ2-3,CASSQVRAGGPDTQYF,TGTGCCAGCAGCCAGGTTCGAGCGGGGGGACCAGATACGCAGTATTTT
few,.,TRBV11-3,TRBJ2-6,CASSSHGAVLTF,TGTGCCAGCAGCTCGCATGGGGCCGTCCTGACTTTC
once,TRBD1,TRBV10-3,TRBJ2-5,CAISAGQGAEETQYF,TGTGCCATCAGTGCGGGACAGGGGGCGGAGGAGACCCAGTACTTC
.,.,TRBV11-1,TRBJ2-5,CASSFPRKETQYF,TGTGCCAGCAGCTTCCCCAGAAAAGAGACCCAGTACTTC
.,.,TRBV9,TRBJ2-3,CASSDPRGRGTDTQYF,TGTGCCAGCAGTGACCCCCGGGGTAGAGGTACAGATACGCAGTATTTT
.,.,TRBV14,TRBJ1-2,CASSRSGERGVF,TGTGCCAGCAGCCGATCAGGGGAGAGGGGAGTCTTC
.,TRBD1,TRBV5-1,TRBJ2-7,CASNKQGGSYEQYF,TGCGCCAGCAACAAACAGGGGGGATCCTACGAGCAGTACTTC
few,TRBD1,TRBV7-2,TRBJ1-3,CASSTTGAAVDTIYF,TGTGCCAGCAGCACCACAGGGGCCGCTGTGGACACCATATATTTT
.,TRBD1,TRBV4-1,TRBJ2-5,CASSQGQGAVQETQYF,TGCGCCAGCAGCCAGGGACAGGGCGCGGTCCAAGAGACCCAGTACTTC
.,TRBD2,TRBV3-1/TRBV3-2,TRBJ2-3,CASSQSLAGGPTDTQYF,TGTGCCAGCAGCCAGTCCCTAGCGGGGGGCCCCACAGATACGCAGTATTTT
.,.,TRBV9,TRBJ2-1,CASSVVGHGSYNEQFF,TGTGCCAGCAGCGTTGTTGGTCACGGGTCCTACAATGAGCAGTTCTTC
.,.,TRBV7-2,TRBJ2-7,CASSLGRYSYEQYF,TGTGCCAGCAGCTTAGGGCGGTACTCCTACGAGCAGTACTTC
.,TRBD1,TRBV13,TRBJ1-1,CASSPGTGEWWNTEAFF,TGTGCCAGCAGCCCAGGGACAGGGGAATGGTGGAACACTGAAGCTTTCTTT
.,.,TRBV4-2,TRBJ2-1,CASSQSGTGEYNEQFF,TGTGCCAGCAGCCAATCCGGGACGGGGGAGTACAATGAGCAGTTCTTC
.,.,TRBV10-2,TRBJ1-1,CATGGEANTEAFF,TGCGCCACCGGCGGGGAGGCGAACACTGAAGCTTTCTTT
.,.,TRBV19,TRBJ2-1,CASSMGSGGFNEQFF,TGTGCCAGTAGTATGGGCAGCGGTGGGTTCAATGAGCAGTTCTTC
.,.,TRBV6-5,TRBJ1-6,CASSEGFGRDSPLHF,TGTGCCAGCTCTGAGGGTTTTGGCCGGGATTCACCCCTCCACTTT
.,TRBD1,TRBV19,TRBJ1-1,CATKTGKAEAFF,TGTGCCACCAAGACAGGGAAGGCTGAAGCTTTCTTT
.,.,TRBV19,TRBJ1-1,CASRRVATETFF,TGTGCCAGTAGGCGGGTGGCAACGGAAACTTTCTTT
.,.,TRBV10-2,TRBJ1-6,CASRADSSYNSPLHF,TGCGCCAGCAGGGCGGACAGCTCCTATAATTCACCCCTCCACTTT
.,.,TRBV30,TRBJ2-5,CAWRSGGVDQETQYF,TGTGCCTGGAGGTCGGGCGGGGTGGATCAAGAGACCCAGTACTTC
.,.,TRBV11-3,TRBJ1-1,CASSLRRGTEAFF,TGTGCCAGCAGCTTAAGGAGGGGCACTGAAGCTTTCTTT
.,.,TRBV19,TRBJ1-2,CASSSHRNWGYTF,TGTGCCAGTAGTAGCCACAGAAATTGGGGCTACACCTTC
.,TRBD1,TRBV4-1,TRBJ2-2,CASSQDPGQAANTGELFF,TGCGCCAGCAGCCAAGATCCCGGACAGGCCGCGAACACCGGGGAGCTGTTTTTT
.,.,TRBV7-8,TRBJ1-5,CASSLGRGAGQPQHF,TGTGCCAGCAGCTTAGGGCGGGGGGCCGGTCAGCCCCAGCATTTT
.,TRBD1,TRBV18,TRBJ2-3,CASSLRQGGADTQYF,TGTGCCAGCTCACTCCGACAGGGTGGGGCAGATACGCAGTATTTT
.,TRBD2,TRBV7-2,TRBJ2-5,CASSRGGLAVQETQYF,TGTGCCAGCAGCCGGGGGGGACTAGCGGTCCAAGAGACCCAGTACTTC
.,.,TRBV6-4,TRBJ2-2,CGSRQTLTGELFF,TGTGGGAGCCGACAGACTCTCACCGGGGAGCTGTTTTTT
.,.,TRBV6-5,TRBJ1-6,CASRPRRNSPLHF,TGTGCCAGCAGACCCCGGAGGAATTCACCCCTCCACTTT
.,TRBD1,TRBV6-5,TRBJ1-6,CASSTGVDNSPLHF,TGTGCCAGCAGTACAGGGGTGGATAATTCACCCCTCCACTTT
.,TRBD1,TRBV9,TRBJ2-6,CASSVTGGAGANVLTF,TGTGCCAGCAGCGTCACAGGGGGCGCTGGGGCCAACGTCCTGACTTTC
.,.,TRBV10-3,TRBJ1-6,CAIRKESGNSPLHF,TGTGCCATCAGGAAGGAGTCAGGGAATTCACCCCTCCACTTT
once,.,TRBV7-2,TRBJ2-7,CASSPSGAGAYYEQYF,TGTGCCAGCAGTCCAAGTGGGGCAGGAGCCTACTACGAGCAGTACTTC
.,.,TRBV18,TRBJ1-6,CASSPPESGRRSPLHF,TGTGCCAGCTCACCACCCGAGTCAGGGCGTCGGTCACCCCTCCACTTT
.,TRBD1,TRBV5-1,TRBJ2-7,CASSPLRTGDEQYF,TGCGCCAGCAGCCCCTTGAGGACAGGGGATGAGCAGTACTTC